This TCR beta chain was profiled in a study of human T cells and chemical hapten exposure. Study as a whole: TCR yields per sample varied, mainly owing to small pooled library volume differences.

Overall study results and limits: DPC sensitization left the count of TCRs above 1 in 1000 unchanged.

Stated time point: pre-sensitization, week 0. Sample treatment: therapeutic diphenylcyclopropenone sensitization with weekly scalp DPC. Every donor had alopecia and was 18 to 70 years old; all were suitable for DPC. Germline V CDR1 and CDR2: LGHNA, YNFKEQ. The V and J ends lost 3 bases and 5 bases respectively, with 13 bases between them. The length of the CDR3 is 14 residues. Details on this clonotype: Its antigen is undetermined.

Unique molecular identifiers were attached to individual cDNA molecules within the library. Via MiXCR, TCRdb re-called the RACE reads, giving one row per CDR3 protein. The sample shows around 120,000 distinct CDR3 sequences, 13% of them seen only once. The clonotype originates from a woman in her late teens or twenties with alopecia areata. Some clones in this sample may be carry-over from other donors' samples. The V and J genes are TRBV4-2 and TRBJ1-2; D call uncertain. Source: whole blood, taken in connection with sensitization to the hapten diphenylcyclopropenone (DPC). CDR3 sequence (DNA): TGTGCCAGCAGCCACCCCGACAAGTCATATGGCTACACCTTC. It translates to CASSHPDKSYGYTF.